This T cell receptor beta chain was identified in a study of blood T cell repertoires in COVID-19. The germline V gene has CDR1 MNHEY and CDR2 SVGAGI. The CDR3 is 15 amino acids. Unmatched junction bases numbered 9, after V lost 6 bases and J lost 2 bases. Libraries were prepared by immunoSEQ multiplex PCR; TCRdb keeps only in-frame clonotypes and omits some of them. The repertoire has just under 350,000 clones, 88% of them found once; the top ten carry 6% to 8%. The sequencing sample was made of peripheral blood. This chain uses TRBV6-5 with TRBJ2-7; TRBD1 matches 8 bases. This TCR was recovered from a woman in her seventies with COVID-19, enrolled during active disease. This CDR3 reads CASSPRPDRAYEQYF. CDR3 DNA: TGTGCCAGCAGCCCCCGACCGGACAGGGCCTACGAGCAGTACTTC.